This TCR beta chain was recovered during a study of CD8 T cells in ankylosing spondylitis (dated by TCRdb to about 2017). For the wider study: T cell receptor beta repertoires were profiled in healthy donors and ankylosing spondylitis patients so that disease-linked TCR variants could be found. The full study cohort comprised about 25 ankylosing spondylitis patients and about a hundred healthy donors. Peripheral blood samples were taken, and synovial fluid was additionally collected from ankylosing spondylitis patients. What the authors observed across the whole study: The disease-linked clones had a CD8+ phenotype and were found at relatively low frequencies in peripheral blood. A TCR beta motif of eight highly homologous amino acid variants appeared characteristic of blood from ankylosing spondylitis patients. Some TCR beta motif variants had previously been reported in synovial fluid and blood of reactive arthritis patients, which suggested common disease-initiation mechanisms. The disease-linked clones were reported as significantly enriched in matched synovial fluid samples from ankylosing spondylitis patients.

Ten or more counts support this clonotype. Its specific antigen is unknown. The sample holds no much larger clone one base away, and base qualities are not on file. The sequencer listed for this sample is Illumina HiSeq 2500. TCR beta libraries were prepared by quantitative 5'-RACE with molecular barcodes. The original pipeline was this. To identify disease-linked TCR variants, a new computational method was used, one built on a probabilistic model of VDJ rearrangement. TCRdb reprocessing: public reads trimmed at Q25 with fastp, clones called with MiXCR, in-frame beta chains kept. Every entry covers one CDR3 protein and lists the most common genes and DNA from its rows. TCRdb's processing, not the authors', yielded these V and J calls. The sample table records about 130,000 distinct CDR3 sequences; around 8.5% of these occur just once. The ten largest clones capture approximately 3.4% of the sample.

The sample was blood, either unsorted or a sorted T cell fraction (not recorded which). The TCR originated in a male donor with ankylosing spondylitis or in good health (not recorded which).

At the DNA level, the sequence is TGTGCCAGCAGCTCTCCCAATCAGCCCCAGCATTTT. It codes for CASSSPNQPQHF. Recombination linked TRBV7-2 to TRBJ1-5, with the identity of the D gene unclear. CDR1 and CDR2, per the germline V gene, are SGHTA and FQGNSA. The CDR3 sequence holds 12 residues, the cysteine and phenylalanine included. Only the CDR3 region is kept as DNA, spanning 36 bases read in frame from base 1. Trimming takes 4 bases from V and 3 bases from J, and the germline ends sit 4 bases apart. Extended through the reference TRBV7-2 and TRBJ1-5 proteins, this CDR3 yields the full variable domain: GAGVSQSPSNKVTEKGKDVELRCDPISGHTALYWYRQSLGQGLEFLIYFQGNSAPDKSGLPSDRFSAERTGGSVSTLTIQRTQQEDSAVYLCASSSPNQPQHFGDGTRLSIL.